The entry that follows covers one TCR beta chain sequence. Its antigen is as yet unknown. This record belongs to a study of cytomegalovirus exposure and HLA in healthy donors. Assay used: immunoSEQ multiplex PCR; TCRdb lists only in-frame clones, some missing. The repertoire consists of fewer than 200,000 clones, with 80% to 90% occurring once and the leading ten covering about 5.8%. General study points: One later analysis, an examination of the approximately 130 validation repertoires, found that first-cohort TCR clusters tended to co-occur in them. Among TCR beta chains, those listed as cytomegalovirus-associated numbered around 180. In vitro, a few CMV-associated chains proved specific for CMV antigens.

Germline V CDR1 and CDR2: SNHLY, FYNNEI. V lost 2 bases to trimming and J lost 11 bases, with 12 bases between them. The CDR3 extends over 12 amino acids. Sequenced input: PBMCs. V gene TRBV2 combines with J gene TRBJ1-1; D gene unclear. The origin of this receptor is a woman under 40 in good health and CMV-seronegative. The CDR3 DNA sequence: TGTGCCAGCAGTGAATGGGCGGCTGGGGCTTTCTTT. Its protein is CASSEWAAGAFF.